This TCR beta chain was sequenced for a study of control samples from healthy donors and cancer patients. The V and J ends lost 4 bases and 5 bases respectively, with 12 bases between them. Germline assignment: CDR1 SGHRS and CDR2 YFSETQ. This CDR3 region has 13 residues. This clone was seen a single time. Profiling relied on immunoSEQ multiplex PCR, and the TCRdb table lists in-frame clones only, not all of them. This sample has roughly 120,000 clones, with approximately 87% found just once. V gene TRBV5-1 combines with J gene TRBJ1-2; D is possibly TRBD1 (6 bases). This TCR came from a woman aged 60-75 years with lung cancer. The sample comprised PBMCs. CDR3 nucleotides: TGCGCCAGCAGCCCGGACAGCGATTATGGCTACACCTTC. Amino acid sequence: CASSPDSDYGYTF.